This TCR beta chain was observed in a study of blood T cells in healthy people across ages. Findings and caveats of the study: The unknown donor CMV status may have confounded expanded clonotype changes. Strong correlation linked observed beta diversity and percent naive T cells. Higher diversity, along with more naive CD4+ cells, distinguished long-lived donors from aged donors.

In regard to this clonotype: Antigen unknown.

Through a sample-barcoded 5' primer and a J-beta primer mix, a second PCR was run for roughly 6 to 11 cycles. Each of the cDNA molecules was tagged by a template-switch adaptor with 12 random nucleotides. TCRdb used MiXCR to reprocess the 5' RACE reads, holding one entry per CDR3 protein. Counted here are under 2,000,000 distinct CDR3 sequences, roughly 49% occurring once; the ten biggest clones make up approximately 2%. The clonotype was recovered from a woman in her thirties or forties in good health. Sequenced sample: blood.

The CDR3 DNA is TGTGCCAGCAGCTCGTCCACAGGGGGCACTGAAGCTTTCTTT. Translated: CASSSSTGGTEAFF. The chain uses TRBV7-9 and TRBJ1-1; 8 nucleotides line up with TRBD1. The trim removed 4 bases at V and 4 bases at J, leaving 5 bases unmatched. Germline V lookup: CDR1 SEHNR, CDR2 FQNEAQ (reference sequence). The CDR3 loop spans 14 amino acids.